These T cell receptor beta chains were read from a single sample in a study of CD8 T cells in Susac syndrome. TCRdb used MiXCR to reprocess the immunoSEQ multiplex PCR reads, holding one entry per CDR3 protein. The table has 55,000 to 75,000 distinct CDR3 sequences, about 92% seen once. The sequenced sample was CD4+ T cells from PBMCs. All receptors derive from a human donor with Susac syndrome. CDR3s include the opening cysteine and the closing phenylalanine or tryptophan. Fields, in order: D gene, J gene, V gene, clone size, CDR3 length, CDR3 protein, CDR3 DNA. D genes are given only for firm matches. Clone size is shown for a subset of rows, as once, few, many or a class of expanded clone.

.,TRBJ2-7,TRBV12-3/TRBV12-4,.,15,CASSPGTVSSYEQYF,TGTGCCAGCAGCCCAGGGACTGTGAGCTCCTACGAGCAGTACTTC
.,TRBJ2-3,TRBV30,once,16,CAWGPTGPTYTDTQYF,TGTGCCTGGGGGCCGACAGGACCAACTTACACAGATACGCAGTATTTT
.,TRBJ2-5,TRBV18,.,16,CASSPPVSPRQETQYF,TGTGCCAGCTCACCACCGGTTAGTCCTCGTCAAGAGACCCAGTACTTC
.,TRBJ1-2,TRBV30,.,13,CACIPPRVYGYTF,TGTGCCTGTATACCTCCGAGGGTCTATGGCTACACCTTC
.,TRBJ2-5,TRBV7-6,.,13,CASRPEGRETQYF,TGTGCCAGCAGACCCGAAGGGCGAGAGACCCAGTACTTC
.,TRBJ2-1,TRBV12-3/TRBV12-4,.,13,CASSLQGKNEQFF,TGTGCCAGCAGTTTACAGGGTAAGAATGAGCAGTTCTTC
.,TRBJ2-7,TRBV3-1,.,15,CASSQDWGAHAEQYF,TGTGCCAGCAGCCAAGACTGGGGGGCCCACGCGGAGCAGTACTTC
.,TRBJ1-5,TRBV28,.,15,CASTSHGRVNQPQHF,TGTGCCAGCACCTCTCATGGGAGGGTTAATCAGCCCCAGCATTTT
TRBD1,TRBJ2-7,TRBV7-2,.,16,CASSLAGTGSLYEQYF,TGTGCCAGCAGCTTAGCGGGGACAGGGAGTCTGTACGAGCAGTACTTC
.,TRBJ2-6,TRBV4-1,.,18,CASSLPGQIASGANVLTF,TGCGCCAGCAGCCTCCCGGGACAAATAGCCTCTGGGGCCAACGTCCTGACTTTC
.,TRBJ1-2,TRBV28,.,13,CASTLRQRGGYTF,TGTGCCAGCACCTTACGCCAAAGGGGTGGCTACACCTTC
TRBD1,TRBJ1-1,TRBV2,.,15,CASSFGTARYTEAFF,TGTGCCAGCAGTTTCGGGACAGCAAGGTACACTGAAGCTTTCTTT
.,TRBJ1-2,TRBV14,once,14,CASSPGTAIFRYTF,TGTGCCAGCAGCCCCGGGACCGCGATCTTTCGCTACACCTTC
.,TRBJ2-3,TRBV4-3,.,13,CASSQQGPDTQYF,TGCGCCAGCAGCCAACAAGGTCCAGATACGCAGTATTTT
.,TRBJ1-1,TRBV29-1,.,12,CSVVRGRGEAFF,TGCAGCGTTGTAAGGGGCAGGGGTGAAGCTTTCTTT
TRBD1,TRBJ1-2,TRBV7-2,few,15,CASSLASGDREGYTF,TGTGCCAGCAGCTTAGCGTCAGGGGACAGGGAGGGCTACACCTTC
.,TRBJ2-3,TRBV5-1,.,14,CASSLADSTDTQYF,TGCGCCAGCAGCTTGGCCGATAGCACAGATACGCAGTATTTT
TRBD1,TRBJ2-7,TRBV6-2/TRBV6-3,.,15,CASSYSWQGVGEQYF,TGTGCCAGCAGTTACTCGTGGCAGGGGGTTGGCGAGCAGTACTTC
.,TRBJ1-1,TRBV20-1,once,12,CSADVMNTEAFF,TGCAGTGCTGACGTCATGAACACTGAAGCTTTCTTT
.,TRBJ2-3,TRBV5-4,.,14,CASSLGRGTDTQYF,TGTGCCAGCAGCTTGGGGCGAGGCACAGATACGCAGTATTTT
.,TRBJ1-6,TRBV13,.,15,CASSLGSGFNSPLHF,TGTGCCAGCAGCTTAGGGTCAGGGTTCAATTCACCCCTCCACTTT
TRBD1,TRBJ2-1,TRBV5-6,once,14,CASSSGQGYNEQFF,TGTGCCAGCAGCTCGGGACAGGGCTACAATGAGCAGTTCTTC
.,TRBJ1-1,TRBV7-2,.,13,CASSGGAYAEAFF,TGTGCCAGCAGCGGCGGGGCTTACGCTGAAGCTTTCTTT
TRBD2,TRBJ2-1,TRBV20-1,.,14,CSASGTRATNEQFF,TGCAGTGCTTCCGGGACTAGAGCAACAAATGAGCAGTTCTTC
.,TRBJ2-2,TRBV29-1,.,14,CSVVEALGTGELFF,TGCAGCGTTGTAGAAGCGTTGGGCACCGGGGAGCTGTTTTTT
.,TRBJ1-1,TRBV7-2,.,13,CASSLARETEAFF,TGTGCCAGCAGCTTAGCGAGAGAGACTGAAGCTTTCTTT
.,TRBJ1-1,TRBV20-1,.,14,CSPTVGGRGTEAFF,TGCAGTCCAACGGTAGGGGGGCGAGGTACTGAAGCTTTCTTT
TRBD1,TRBJ1-4,TRBV28,.,13,CASSPGQGGKLFF,TGTGCCAGCAGTCCGGGACAGGGGGGAAAACTGTTTTTT
.,TRBJ1-2,TRBV5-1,.,11,CASNGNYGYTF,TGCGCCAGCAATGGTAACTATGGCTACACCTTC
.,TRBJ2-3,TRBV20-1,.,17,CSARKESSVLAIETQYF,TGCAGTGCTAGAAAGGAGTCGTCAGTCCTTGCAATTGAGACGCAGTATTTT
TRBD1,TRBJ2-7,TRBV12-3/TRBV12-4,.,15,CASSPDRGIPNEQYF,TGTGCCAGCAGTCCTGACAGGGGAATTCCCAACGAGCAGTACTTC
TRBD2,TRBJ2-5,TRBV6-2/TRBV6-3,.,16,CASSYAGGPLQETQYF,TGTGCCAGCAGTTACGCGGGGGGGCCCCTCCAAGAGACCCAGTACTTC
.,TRBJ2-3,TRBV5-1,few,13,CASSLVGPDTQYF,TGCGCCAGCAGCTTGGTAGGTCCAGATACGCAGTATTTT
.,TRBJ2-3,TRBV5-6,.,12,CASTDSTDTQYF,TGTGCCAGCACGGACAGTACAGATACGCAGTATTTT
.,TRBJ2-7,TRBV19,.,11,CASRQGYEQYF,TGTGCCAGTAGGCAGGGATACGAGCAGTACTTC
.,TRBJ2-2,TRBV25-1,.,15,CASSDHRQGPGELFF,TGTGCCAGCAGTGACCACCGACAAGGGCCCGGGGAGCTGTTTTTT